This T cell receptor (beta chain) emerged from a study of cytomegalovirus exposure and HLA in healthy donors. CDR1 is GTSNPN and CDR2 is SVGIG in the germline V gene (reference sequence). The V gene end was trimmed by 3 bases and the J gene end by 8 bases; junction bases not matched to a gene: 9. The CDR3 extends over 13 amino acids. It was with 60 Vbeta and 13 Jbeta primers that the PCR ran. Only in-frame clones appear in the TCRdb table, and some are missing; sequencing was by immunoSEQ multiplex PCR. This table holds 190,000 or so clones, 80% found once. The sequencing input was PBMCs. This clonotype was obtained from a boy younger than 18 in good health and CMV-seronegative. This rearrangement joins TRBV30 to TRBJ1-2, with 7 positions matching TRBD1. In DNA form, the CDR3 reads TGTGCCTGGAGGGCAAGGGGGCTGAGGGGCTACACCTTC. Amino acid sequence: CAWRARGLRGYTF.